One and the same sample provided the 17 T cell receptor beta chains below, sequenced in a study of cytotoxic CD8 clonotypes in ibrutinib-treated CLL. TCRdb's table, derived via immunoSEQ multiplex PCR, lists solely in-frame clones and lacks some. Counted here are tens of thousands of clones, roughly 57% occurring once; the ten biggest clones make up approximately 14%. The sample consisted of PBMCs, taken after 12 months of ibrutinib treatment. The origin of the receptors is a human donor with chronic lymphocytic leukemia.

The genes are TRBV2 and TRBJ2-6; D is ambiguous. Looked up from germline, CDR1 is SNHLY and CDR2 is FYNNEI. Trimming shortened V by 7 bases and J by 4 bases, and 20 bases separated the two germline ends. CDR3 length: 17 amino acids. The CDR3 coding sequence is TGTGCCAGCAAGTGGCAGCCAAGGCCGTCCGGGGCCAACGTCCTGACTTTC. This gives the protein CASKWQPRPSGANVLTF.

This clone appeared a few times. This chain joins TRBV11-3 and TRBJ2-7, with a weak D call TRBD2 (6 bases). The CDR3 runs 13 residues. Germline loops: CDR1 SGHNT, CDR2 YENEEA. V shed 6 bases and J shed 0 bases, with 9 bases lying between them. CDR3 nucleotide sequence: TGTGCCAGCAGTCTCGGGGGCTCCTACGAGCAGTACTTC. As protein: CASSLGGSYEQYF.

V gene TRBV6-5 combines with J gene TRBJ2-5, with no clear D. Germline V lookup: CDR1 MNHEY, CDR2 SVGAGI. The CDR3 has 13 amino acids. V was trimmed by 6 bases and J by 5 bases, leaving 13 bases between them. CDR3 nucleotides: TGTGCCAGCAGCGGGTCTTATAGGGAGACCCAGTACTTC. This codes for CASSGSYRETQYF.

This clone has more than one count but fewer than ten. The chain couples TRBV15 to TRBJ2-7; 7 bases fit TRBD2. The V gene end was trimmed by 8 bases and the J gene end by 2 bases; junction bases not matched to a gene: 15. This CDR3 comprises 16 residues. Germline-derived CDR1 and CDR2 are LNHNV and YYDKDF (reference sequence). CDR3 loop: CATSRSTSAMPYEQYF. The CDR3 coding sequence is TGTGCCACCTCGCGAAGTACTAGCGCCATGCCCTACGAGCAGTACTTC.

As DNA, the CDR3 is TGCAGCGTTGGAGCAGTGGAGCAGTTCTTC. This codes for CSVGAVEQFF. The chain is built from TRBV29-1 and TRBJ2-1, with D unclear. The CDR3 is 10 residues long. Germline CDR1 reads SQVTM; CDR2 reads ANQGSEA. V dropped 4 bases and J dropped 10 bases, with 8 bases sitting between them.

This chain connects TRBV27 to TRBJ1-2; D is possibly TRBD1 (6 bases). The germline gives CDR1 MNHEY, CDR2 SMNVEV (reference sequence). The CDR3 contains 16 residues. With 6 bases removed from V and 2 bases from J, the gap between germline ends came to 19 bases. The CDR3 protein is CASSSDSRQGNYGYTF. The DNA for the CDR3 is TGTGCCAGCAGCTCGGACAGTCGACAAGGAAACTATGGCTACACCTTC.

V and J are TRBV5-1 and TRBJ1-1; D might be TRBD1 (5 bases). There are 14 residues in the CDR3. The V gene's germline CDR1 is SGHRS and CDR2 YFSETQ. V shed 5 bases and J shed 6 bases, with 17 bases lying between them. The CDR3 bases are TGCGCCAGCAGTATGCTGGTTCGGGGGGCTGAAGCTTTCTTT. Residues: CASSMLVRGAEAFF. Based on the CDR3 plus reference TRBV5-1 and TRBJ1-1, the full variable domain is KAGVTQTPRYLIKTRGQQVTLSCSPISGHRSVSWYQQTPGQGLQFLFEYFSETQRNKGNFPGRFSGRQFSNSRSEMNVSTLELGDSALYLCASSMLVRGAEAFFGQGTRLTVV.

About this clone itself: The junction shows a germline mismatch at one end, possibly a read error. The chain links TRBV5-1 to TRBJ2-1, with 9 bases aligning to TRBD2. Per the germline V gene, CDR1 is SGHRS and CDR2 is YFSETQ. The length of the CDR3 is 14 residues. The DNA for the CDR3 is TGCGCCAGCAGTTTGGGACTAGCTATAGATGAGCAGTTCTTC. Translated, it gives CASSLGLAIDEQFF.

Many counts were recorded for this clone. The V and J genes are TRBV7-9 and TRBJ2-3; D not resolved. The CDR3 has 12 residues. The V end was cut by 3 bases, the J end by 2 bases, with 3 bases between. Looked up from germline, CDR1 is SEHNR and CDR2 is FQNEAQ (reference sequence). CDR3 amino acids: CASSFVTDTQYF. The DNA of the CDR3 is TGTGCCAGCAGCTTCGTCACAGATACGCAGTATTTT.

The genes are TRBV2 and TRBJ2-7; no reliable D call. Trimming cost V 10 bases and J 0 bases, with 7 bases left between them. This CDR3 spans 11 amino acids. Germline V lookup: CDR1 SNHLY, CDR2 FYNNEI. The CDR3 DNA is TGTGCCACAGTTAGCTCCTACGAGCAGTACTTC. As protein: CATVSSYEQYF. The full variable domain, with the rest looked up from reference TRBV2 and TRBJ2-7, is EPEVTQTPSHQVTQMGQEVILRCVPISNHLYFYWYRQILGQKVEFLVSFYNNEISEKSEIFDDQFSVERPDGSNFTLKIRSTKLEDSAMYFCATVSSYEQYFGPGTRLTVT.

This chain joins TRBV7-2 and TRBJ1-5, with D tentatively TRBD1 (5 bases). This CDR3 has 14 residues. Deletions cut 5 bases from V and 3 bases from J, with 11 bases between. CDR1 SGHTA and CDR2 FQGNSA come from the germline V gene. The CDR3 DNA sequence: TGTGCCAGCAGCCCCCCAGGGTCCAATCAGCCCCAGCATTTT. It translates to CASSPPGSNQPQHF.

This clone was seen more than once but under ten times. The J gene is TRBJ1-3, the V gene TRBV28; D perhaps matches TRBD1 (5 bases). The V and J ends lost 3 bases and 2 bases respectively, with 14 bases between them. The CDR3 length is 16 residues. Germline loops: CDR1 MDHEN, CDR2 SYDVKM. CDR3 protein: CASSFSRGEAGNTIYF. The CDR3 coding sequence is TGTGCCAGCAGTTTCTCCCGAGGGGAAGCTGGAAACACCATATATTTT.

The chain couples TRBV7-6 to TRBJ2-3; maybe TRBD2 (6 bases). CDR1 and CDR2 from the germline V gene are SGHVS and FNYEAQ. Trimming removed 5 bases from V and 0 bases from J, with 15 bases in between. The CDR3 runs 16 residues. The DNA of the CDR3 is TGTGCCAGCAGCCTAGGTGCGGGGACCAGCACAGATACGCAGTATTTT. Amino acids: CASSLGAGTSTDTQYF.

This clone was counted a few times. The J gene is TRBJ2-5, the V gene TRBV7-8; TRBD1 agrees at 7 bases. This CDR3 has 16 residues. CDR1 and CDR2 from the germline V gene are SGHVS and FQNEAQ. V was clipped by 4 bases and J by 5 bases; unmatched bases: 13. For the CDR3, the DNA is TGTGCCAGCAGCTCCACAGGGGCCACCGGGCGGGAGACCCAGTACTTC. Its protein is CASSSTGATGRETQYF.

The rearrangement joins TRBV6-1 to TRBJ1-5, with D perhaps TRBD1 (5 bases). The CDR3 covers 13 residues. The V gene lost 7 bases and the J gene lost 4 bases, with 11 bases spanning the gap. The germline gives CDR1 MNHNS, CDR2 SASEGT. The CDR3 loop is CASTAGVNQPQHF. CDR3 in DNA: TGTGCCAGCACAGCGGGGGTTAATCAGCCCCAGCATTTT.

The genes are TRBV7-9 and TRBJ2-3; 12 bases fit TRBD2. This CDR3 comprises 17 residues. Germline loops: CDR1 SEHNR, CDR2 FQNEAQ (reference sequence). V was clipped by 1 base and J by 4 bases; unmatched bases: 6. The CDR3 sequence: CASSLGLAGGPADTQYF. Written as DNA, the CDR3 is TGTGCCAGCAGCTTAGGGCTAGCGGGAGGGCCGGCAGATACGCAGTATTTT.

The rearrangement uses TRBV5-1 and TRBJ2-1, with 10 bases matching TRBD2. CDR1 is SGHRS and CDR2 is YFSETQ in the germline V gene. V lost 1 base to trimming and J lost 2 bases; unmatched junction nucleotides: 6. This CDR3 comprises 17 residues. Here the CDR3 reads CASSLWLAGATYNEQFF. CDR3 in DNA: TGCGCCAGCAGCTTGTGGCTAGCGGGGGCGACCTACAATGAGCAGTTCTTC.